This T cell receptor (beta chain) was captured in a study of blood T cell repertoires in COVID-19. V was clipped by 3 bases and J by 2 bases, with 10 bases between them. In germline, CDR1 is SNHLY, CDR2 FYNNEI. The CDR3 has 14 residues. Profiled with immunoSEQ multiplex PCR; TCRdb holds only in-frame clones, not every one. This sample has around 300,000 clones, with around 86% found just once. V is TRBV2 and J is TRBJ1-2; D remains ambiguous. The sequenced sample consisted of peripheral blood. This clonotype was obtained from a woman aged 35 to 49 who had recovered from COVID-19. CDR3 bases: TGTGCCAGCAGTGAGCAGACACAGAACTATGGCTACACCTTC. Its translation: CASSEQTQNYGYTF. The entire variable domain, with the rest obtained from reference TRBV2 and TRBJ1-2, is as follows: EPEVTQTPSHQVTQMGQEVILRCVPISNHLYFYWYRQILGQKVEFLVSFYNNEISEKSEIFDDQFSVERPDGSNFTLKIRSTKLEDSAMYFCASSEQTQNYGYTFGSGTRLTVV.